These 28 T cell receptor beta chains originate from one sample sequenced in a study of T cells in Graves' hyperthyroidism and ophthalmopathy. There were TCR beta CDR3 regions amplified from RNA transcripts. The TCR CDR3 first-round RT-PCR relied on the HTBI primer set. TCRdb re-derived calls from the multiplex PCR reads in MiXCR, one entry per CDR3 protein. The table has 700,000 to 950,000 distinct CDR3 sequences, 30% to 40% seen once. Sequencing input: blood. All receptors come from a woman between 40 and 55 years old with Graves' hyperthyroidism.

As concerns this clonotype: Relative to the germline gene, one junction end is altered; a read error may explain this. The chain carries TRBV14 and TRBJ2-7; TRBD2 matches 7 bases. Germline lookup yields CDR1 SGHDN and CDR2 FVKESK. The CDR3 length is 14 residues. In DNA, the CDR3 is TGTGCCAACAGCCAAAACTTCGGGGGGTACGAGCAGTACTTC. It encodes CANSQNFGGYEQYF.

V is TRBV5-4 and J is TRBJ1-1; tentatively, D is TRBD1 (6 bases). CDR3 size: 15 residues. Germline assignment: CDR1 SGHNT and CDR2 YYREEE (reference sequence). V was pared by 4 bases and J by 4 bases, with 17 bases between. DNA for the CDR3: TGTGCCAGCAGCCCCTTGGCAGGGGCGGGCACTGAAGCTTTCTTT. The encoded protein is CASSPLAGAGTEAFF.

This clonotype was detected a few times. The rearrangement links TRBV14 to TRBJ2-2, with 10 positions matching TRBD1. V shed 2 bases and J 3 bases; nucleotides not matched to a gene: 3. The CDR3 extends over 16 amino acids. Germline CDR1 is SGHDN and CDR2 is FVKESK. The CDR3, as DNA: TGTGCCAGCAGCCAATGGGACAGGGGTTACACCGGGGAGCTGTTTTTT. Translated: CASSQWDRGYTGELFF.

This chain joins TRBV10-3 and TRBJ1-1, with 8 nucleotides matching TRBD1. V lost 0 bases to trimming and J lost 7 bases; unmatched junction nucleotides: 10. CDR3 size: 16 residues. The V gene's germline CDR1 is ENHRY and CDR2 SYGVKD. The CDR3 nucleotides read TGTGCCATCAGTGAGTCGAGGGGACAGGACACCTTTGAAGCTTTCTTT. It yields the protein CAISESRGQDTFEAFF.

The chain is built from TRBV5-5 and TRBJ2-7; 9 bases are shared with TRBD1. There are 15 residues in the CDR3. V lost 2 bases to trimming and J lost 6 bases; unmatched junction nucleotides: 9. CDR1 is SGHKS, CDR2 YYEKEE, per germline (reference sequence). CDR3: CASSLDWDRVGEQYF. CDR3 DNA sequence: TGTGCCAGCAGCTTAGACTGGGACAGGGTGGGCGAGCAGTACTTC. The full variable domain, in which reference TRBV5-5 and TRBJ2-7 provide the parts outside the CDR3, is DAGVTQSPTHLIKTRGQQVTLRCSPISGHKSVSWYQQVLGQGPQFIFQYYEKEERGRGNFPDRFSARQFPNYSSELNVNALLLGDSALYLCASSLDWDRVGEQYFGPGTRLTVT.

V is TRBV7-2 and J is TRBJ1-6; the D is unclear. Trimming removed 7 bases at V and 10 bases at J, with 20 bases between. Germline V gene sequence: CDR1 SGHTA, CDR2 FQGNSA. CDR3 length: 15 residues. In DNA form, the CDR3 reads TGTGCCAGCATCTATATGGGGTTGGGGAACTCACCCCTCCACTTT. This codes for CASIYMGLGNSPLHF.

The V gene is TRBV30, the J gene TRBJ1-1; 9 nucleotides agree with TRBD1. J lost 7 bases, V lost 2 bases, and 2 bases had no gene match. CDR3 length: 12 amino acids. Germline V gives CDR1 GTSNPN, CDR2 SVGIG (reference sequence). The CDR3 sequence is CAWSRQGVEAFF. In DNA form, the CDR3 reads TGTGCCTGGAGTCGACAGGGGGTTGAAGCTTTCTTT.

This clonotype has at least ten counts. V and J are TRBV20-1 and TRBJ1-5; D may be TRBD1 (5 bases). Trimming took 3 bases from V and 3 from J, leaving 15 bases between them. CDR3 length equals 15 residues. Germline lookup yields CDR1 DFQATT and CDR2 SNEGSKA (reference sequence). CDR3 protein: CSASGRGDYNQPQHF. The CDR3 region has the DNA TGCAGTGCTAGCGGACGAGGGGATTACAATCAGCCCCAGCATTTT.

In this sample, this clonotype turned up many times. The chain combines TRBV20-1 with TRBJ1-1; 7 bases match TRBD1. The CDR3 spans 12 residues. CDR1 DFQATT and CDR2 SNEGSKA come from the germline V gene (reference sequence). Losses at the gene ends were 6 bases for V and 10 bases for J; bases not matched to a gene: 11. CDR3 sequence (DNA): TGCAGTGCACCTCGACAGGGATCGGGAGCTTTCTTT. Amino acid sequence: CSAPRQGSGAFF.

V usage is TRBV10-3 and J usage is TRBJ1-1, with no clear D. The CDR3 length is 14 residues. Germline assignment: CDR1 ENHRY and CDR2 SYGVKD. Between the trimmed V and J ends, which lost 2 bases and 0 bases, there was a span of 7 bases. CDR3 protein: CAISEGELNTEAFF. Written as DNA, the CDR3 is TGTGCCATCAGTGAGGGTGAACTGAACACTGAAGCTTTCTTT.

The chain carries TRBV5-1 and TRBJ2-7; TRBD1 matches 7 bases. V lost 3 bases, J lost 2 bases, and 11 bases stayed unmatched. This CDR3 contains 16 residues. The germline V gene has CDR1 SGHRS and CDR2 YFSETQ. The CDR3 bases are TGCGCCAGCAGCTGGGACAGCCCCTCTATGCCCTACGAGCAGTACTTC. Translating gives CASSWDSPSMPYEQYF. The full variable domain, completed using reference TRBV5-1 and TRBJ2-7, is KAGVTQTPRYLIKTRGQQVTLSCSPISGHRSVSWYQQTPGQGLQFLFEYFSETQRNKGNFPGRFSGRQFSNSRSEMNVSTLELGDSALYLCASSWDSPSMPYEQYFGPGTRLTVT.

This chain's CDR3 is CASSLANGRLEYF. In DNA form, the CDR3 reads TGTGCCAGCAGCTTAGCGAACGGGAGGTTGGAGTACTTC. The genes are TRBV7-9 and TRBJ2-7; TRBD2 matches 7 bases. This CDR3 comprises 13 residues. Per germline, CDR1 SEHNR and CDR2 FQNEAQ (reference sequence). J was trimmed by 11 bases and V by 0 bases; bases with no gene match: 7. Together with reference TRBV7-9 and TRBJ2-7, the CDR3 gives the full variable domain: DTGVSQNPRHKITKRGQNVTFRCDPISEHNRLYWYRQTLGQGPEFLTYFQNEAQLEKSRLLSDRFSAERPKGSFSTLEIQRTEQGDSAMYLCASSLANGRLEYFGPGTRLTVT.

This chain links TRBV6-5 with TRBJ1-4, with a tentative D call TRBD1 (5 bases). The germline V gene has CDR1 MNHEY and CDR2 SVGAGI. The length of the CDR3 is 13 residues. Trimming took off 6 bases at V and 7 bases at J, with 12 bases between the two ends. The CDR3 sequence: CASRPGGIEKLFF. Here the CDR3 DNA reads TGTGCCAGCAGACCTGGGGGAATTGAAAAACTGTTTTTT.

There are a few counts of this clonotype. J is TRBJ1-1 and V is TRBV5-1; D gene uncertain. From germline, CDR1 is SGHRS and CDR2 YFSETQ. This CDR3 is 14 amino acids long. V was cut by 4 bases and J by 1 base, with 11 bases left in between. The CDR3 nucleotides are TGCGCCAGCAGCGGACTTACGGAGAACACTGAAGCTTTCTTT. Translated: CASSGLTENTEAFF.

The J gene is TRBJ1-3, the V gene TRBV7-8; D is ambiguous. CDR1 and CDR2 (germline): SGHVS, FQNEAQ. The CDR3 has 16 amino acids. V gave up 5 bases and J gave up 0 bases, with 14 bases separating them. CDR3 sequence reads: CASSPRARLSGNTIYF. In DNA, the CDR3 is TGTGCCAGCAGCCCAAGGGCCAGACTCTCTGGAAACACCATATATTTT.

Ten or more counts support this clonotype. The chain links TRBV19 to TRBJ1-5; 8 bases fit TRBD1. This CDR3 spans 15 amino acids. Per the germline V gene, CDR1 is LNHDA and CDR2 is SQIVND (reference sequence). Trimming at V came to 5 bases and at J to 6 bases, leaving 9 bases not matched to a gene. The DNA for the CDR3 is TGTGCCAGTAGTTACGGACAGGGAGGTAGTCAGCCCCAGCATTTT. Residues: CASSYGQGGSQPQHF.

V and J are TRBV10-2 and TRBJ2-7; D unclear. This CDR3 region has 16 residues. Germline CDR1 reads WSHSY; CDR2 reads SAAADI. Trimming cost V 5 bases and J 1 base, with 18 bases left between them. The CDR3 region has the DNA TGCGCCAGCAGTTACGTAGGCTCCGGGTTATCCTACGAGCAGTACTTC. It translates to CASSYVGSGLSYEQYF.

This clonotype was counted ten times or more. The chain joins TRBV10-3 to TRBJ2-5; the match to TRBD1 covers 9 bases. This CDR3 contains 15 residues. CDR1 ENHRY and CDR2 SYGVKD come from the germline V gene. The V gene end was trimmed by 6 bases and the J gene end by 4 bases; junction bases not matched to a gene: 9. DNA for the CDR3: TGTGCCATCAGGGCTGGGGACAGGGAGCCAGAGACCCAGTACTTC. Its translation: CAIRAGDREPETQYF.

This clonotype was observed a handful of times. J is TRBJ1-6 and V is TRBV2; D is uncertain. Trimming took off 3 bases at V and 0 bases at J, with 6 bases between the two ends. Germline V gene data show CDR1 as SNHLY and CDR2 as FYNNEI. The CDR3 length is 15 residues. The CDR3 loop is CASSEPSSYNSPLHF. The CDR3 DNA sequence: TGTGCCAGCAGTGAGCCGAGCTCCTATAATTCACCCCTCCACTTT.

The chain uses TRBV4-1 and TRBJ1-5, with 7 bases that match TRBD1. Germline V gene sequence: CDR1 MGHRA, CDR2 YSYEKL. V gave up 2 bases and J gave up 5 bases; unmatched junction bases: 6. This CDR3 has 15 amino acids. This CDR3 reads CASSQFRDRYQPQHF. The CDR3 nucleotides are TGCGCCAGCAGCCAATTCCGGGACAGATATCAGCCCCAGCATTTT.

This clonotype has only a few counts. The chain recombines TRBV29-1 with TRBJ2-6; D is undetermined. The V gene's germline CDR1 is SQVTM and CDR2 ANQGSEA. Trimming took off 5 bases at V and 2 bases at J, with 16 bases between the two ends. The CDR3 is 16 amino acids. The CDR3 is CSVLPSVGTGANVLTF. As DNA, the CDR3 is TGCAGCGTTCTACCCTCTGTTGGGACTGGGGCCAACGTCCTGACTTTC.

The chain employs TRBV15 and TRBJ2-3, with TRBD2 identical over 8 bases. V lost 0 bases to trimming and J lost 4 bases; unmatched junction nucleotides: 6. Germline CDR1 reads LNHNV; CDR2 reads YYDKDF (reference sequence). CDR3 length equals 16 residues. This CDR3 is CATSRDWGLGSDTQYF. The CDR3 DNA sequence: TGTGCCACCAGCAGAGATTGGGGACTAGGTTCAGATACGCAGTATTTT.

This chain connects TRBV2 to TRBJ1-6, with TRBD1 identical over 7 bases. V dropped 5 bases and J dropped 5; count of bases not matched to a gene: 3. Germline V gene sequence: CDR1 SNHLY, CDR2 FYNNEI. This CDR3 contains 14 residues. CDR3 nucleotides: TGTGCCAGCAGTAGAACAGGGGATAATTCACCCCTCCACTTT. It codes for CASSRTGDNSPLHF.

CDR3 nucleotides: TGTGCCAGCAGTAAAACAGGGGCTCCCACTGAAGCTTTCTTT. As protein: CASSKTGAPTEAFF. The chain uses TRBV25-1 and TRBJ1-1; 7 bases line up with TRBD1. In germline, CDR1 is MGHDK, CDR2 SYGVNS. V trimming: 5 bases; J trimming: 4 bases; junction bases outside the gene matches: 7. The CDR3 has 14 amino acids.

The V and J genes are TRBV5-8 and TRBJ2-7; D assignment may be TRBD1 or TRBD2 (5 bases each). V was shortened by 4 bases and J by 2 bases, with 13 bases between the two germline ends. The CDR3 totals 14 residues. In germline, CDR1 is SGHTS, CDR2 YDEGEE. CDR3 region: CASSPRDPAYEQYF. The CDR3 DNA reads TGTGCCAGCAGCCCACGGGACCCAGCCTACGAGCAGTACTTC. Together with reference TRBV5-8 and TRBJ2-7, the CDR3 gives the full variable domain: EAGVTQSPTHLIKTRGQQATLRCSPISGHTSVYWYQQALGLGLQFLLWYDEGEERNRGNFPPRFSGRQFPNYSSELNVNALELEDSALYLCASSPRDPAYEQYFGPGTRLTVT.

J is TRBJ1-5 and V is TRBV7-3; D possibly corresponds to TRBD1 (6 bases). The CDR3 has 15 amino acids. Trimming removed 5 bases at V and 11 bases at J, with 22 bases between. Germline loops: CDR1 SGHTA, CDR2 FQGTGA. The chain's CDR3 is CASSLGGGGPETQHF. As DNA, the CDR3 is TGTGCCAGCAGCCTAGGAGGGGGGGGGCCAGAGACCCAGCATTTT.

This clonotype was picked up many times. The chain has TRBV7-6 and TRBJ1-5; D is unclear. This CDR3 spans 15 amino acids. Trimming removed 4 bases at V and 4 bases at J, with 14 bases between. Germline V gene sequence: CDR1 SGHVS, CDR2 FNYEAQ. CDR3 sequence: CASSSRRGENQPQHF. The CDR3 bases are TGTGCCAGCAGCTCTCGCCGCGGCGAAAATCAGCCCCAGCATTTT.

As to this clonotype: A junction end diverges from the germline sequence, so it may reflect a read error. The CDR3 region has the DNA TGTGCCAGCAGCCCTGGACAGGGGGTTTGGGACGAGCAGTACTTC. This codes for CASSPGQGVWDEQYF. The chain has TRBV5-1 and TRBJ2-7, with TRBD1 matching 10 bases. The germline CDR1 and CDR2 sequences are SGHRS and YFSETQ. The CDR3 length is 15 residues.